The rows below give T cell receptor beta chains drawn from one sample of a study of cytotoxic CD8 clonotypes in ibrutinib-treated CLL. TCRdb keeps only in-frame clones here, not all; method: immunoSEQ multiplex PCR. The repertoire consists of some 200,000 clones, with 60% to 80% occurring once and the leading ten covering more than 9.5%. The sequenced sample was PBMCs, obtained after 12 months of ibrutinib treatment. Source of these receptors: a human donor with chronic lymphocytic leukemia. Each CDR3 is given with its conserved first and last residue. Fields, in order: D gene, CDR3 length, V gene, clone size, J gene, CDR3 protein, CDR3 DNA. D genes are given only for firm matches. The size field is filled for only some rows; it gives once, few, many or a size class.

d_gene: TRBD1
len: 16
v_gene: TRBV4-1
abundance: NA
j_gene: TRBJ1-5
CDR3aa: CASSQTLVRGPQPQHF
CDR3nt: TGCGCCAGCAGCCAAACTCTGGTGAGGGGGCCTCAGCCCCAGCATTTT

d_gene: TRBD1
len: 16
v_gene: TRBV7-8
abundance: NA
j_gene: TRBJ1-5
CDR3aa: CASSAGSGGSNQPQHF
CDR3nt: TGTGCCAGCAGCGCTGGGTCAGGGGGGAGCAATCAGCCCCAGCATTTT

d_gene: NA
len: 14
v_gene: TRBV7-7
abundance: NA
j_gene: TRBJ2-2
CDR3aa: CASSLEAGAGELFF
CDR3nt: TGTGCTAGCAGCTTAGAGGCAGGGGCCGGGGAGCTGTTTTTT

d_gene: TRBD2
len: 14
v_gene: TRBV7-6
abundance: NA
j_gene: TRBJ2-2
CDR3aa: CASRSTSGGGELFF
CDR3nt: TGTGCCAGCAGATCAACTAGCGGTGGCGGGGAGCTGTTTTTT

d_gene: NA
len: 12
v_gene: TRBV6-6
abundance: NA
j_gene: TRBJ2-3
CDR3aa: CASSLFSDTQYF
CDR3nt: TGTGCCAGCAGTCTTTTTTCAGATACGCAGTATTTT

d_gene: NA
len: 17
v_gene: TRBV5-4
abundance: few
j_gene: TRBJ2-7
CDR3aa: CASSLRSGTLWGDEQYF
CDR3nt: TGTGCCAGCAGCTTGCGGTCTGGGACTCTCTGGGGCGACGAGCAGTACTTC

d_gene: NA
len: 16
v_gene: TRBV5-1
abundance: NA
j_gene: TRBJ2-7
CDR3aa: CASSPSVGTDFYEQYF
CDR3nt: TGCGCCAGCAGTCCTTCCGTCGGGACTGACTTTTACGAGCAGTACTTC

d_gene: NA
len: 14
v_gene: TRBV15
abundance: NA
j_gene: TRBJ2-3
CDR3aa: CATSRGRAADTQYF
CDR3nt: TGTGCCACCAGCAGAGGACGCGCCGCGGATACGCAGTATTTT

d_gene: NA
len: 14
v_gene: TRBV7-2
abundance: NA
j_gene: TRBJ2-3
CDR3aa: CASSVDILTDTQYF
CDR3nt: TGTGCCAGCAGCGTCGACATACTCACAGATACGCAGTATTTT

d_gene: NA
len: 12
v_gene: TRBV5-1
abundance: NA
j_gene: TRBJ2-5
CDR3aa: CASSSSQETQYF
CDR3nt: TGCGCCAGCAGCAGTAGCCAAGAGACCCAGTACTTC

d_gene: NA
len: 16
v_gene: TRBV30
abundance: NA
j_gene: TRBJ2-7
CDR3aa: CAWSVRAGPQGGEQYF
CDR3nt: TGTGCCTGGAGTGTAAGGGCCGGACCTCAAGGTGGCGAGCAGTACTTC

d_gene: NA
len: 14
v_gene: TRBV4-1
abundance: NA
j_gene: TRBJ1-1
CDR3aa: CASSQVGQNTEAFF
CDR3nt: TGCGCCAGCAGCCAAGTGGGCCAGAACACTGAAGCTTTCTTT

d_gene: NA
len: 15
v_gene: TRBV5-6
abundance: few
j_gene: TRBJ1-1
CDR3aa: CASSENDRRNTEAFF
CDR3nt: TGTGCCAGCAGCGAAAATGACAGGAGGAACACTGAAGCTTTCTTT

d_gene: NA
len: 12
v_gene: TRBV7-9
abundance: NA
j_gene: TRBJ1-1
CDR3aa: CASSSPSIEAFF
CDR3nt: TGTGCCAGCAGCTCCCCCAGTATCGAAGCTTTCTTT

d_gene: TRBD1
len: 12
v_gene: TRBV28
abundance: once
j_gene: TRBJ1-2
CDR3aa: CASTGEAYGYTF
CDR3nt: TGTGCCAGTACAGGGGAAGCTTATGGCTACACCTTC